This T cell receptor (beta chain) was identified in a study of blood T cell repertoires in COVID-19. Study-level information: The United States, Italy and Spain were the sources of the acute and convalescent COVID-19 samples. PBMCs, B-cell-depleted T cells, or T cells provided the cDNA or gDNA that made up the material.

Data came from immunoSEQ multiplex PCR; TCRdb stores just in-frame clones and leaves some out. The table shows some 200,000 clones, with 80% to 90% occurring only once. Individuals aged about 18 to 90 years were recruited from fewer than 25 US areas. Cohort placement rested on clinical history that participants reported themselves. With 7 bases clipped from V and 8 bases from J, the junction kept 13 bases outside the gene matches. This CDR3 has 15 amino acids. Per germline, CDR1 LNHDA and CDR2 SQIVND (reference sequence). The TCR sequence derives from a woman aged 18-30 years in a cohort exposed to, infected with or recovered from COVID-19 (not recorded which). Input material: PBMCs or T cells enriched from blood (not recorded which). This sequence joins TRBV19 and TRBJ1-2; 10 positions match TRBD1. The DNA for the CDR3 is TGTGCCAGTACGGGGACAGGGGTCGTTCGTCGCGGCTACACCTTC. Protein sequence: CASTGTGVVRRGYTF.